The following is a TCR beta chain sequence with its context. Assignments of participants to cohorts depended upon their own reported clinical history. These data originate in a study of blood T cell repertoires in COVID-19. Study summary: The cDNA or gDNA used as material had been derived from T cells, B-cell-depleted T cells, or PBMCs.

Per the original data handling: Reference gene primer amplification gave estimated nucleated cell counts. Measured with immunoSEQ multiplex PCR; TCRdb has only the in-frame clones, and not every one. Clonal size and the V and J genes are those of that table, whereas D and trimming came from the DNA. The sample carries around 270,000 clones, about 90% recorded once. Trimming took off 3 bases at V and 1 base at J, with 12 bases between the two ends. This CDR3 has 14 residues. Germline loops: CDR1 DFQATT, CDR2 SNEGSKA (reference sequence). This TCR derives from a woman aged 40 to 50 who had been exposed to COVID-19. Sequenced: PBMCs or T cells enriched from blood (not recorded which). The genes are TRBV20-1 and TRBJ1-1; D not certain. The CDR3 here is CSASRWAANTEAFF. Written as DNA, the CDR3 is TGCAGTGCTAGTAGGTGGGCCGCGAACACTGAAGCTTTCTTT.